This TCR beta chain was sequenced during a study of T cells in localized non-small cell lung cancer. The study, taken as a whole, reports: Elevated circulating T cell density in blood was associated with longer overall survival. Only one tumor region was sequenced, so heterogeneity remains possible. Adjacent lung had a median approximately 57 of the 100 largest tumor clones. There was higher T cell clonality in uninvolved adjacent lung than in tumor, and it was highest there.

Trimming took off 0 bases at V and 8 bases at J, with 12 bases between the two ends. The CDR3 contains 14 residues. CDR1 SGHRS and CDR2 YFSETQ come from the germline V gene. Some clones are missing from TCRdb's copy, which holds only in-frame ones; the method was immunoSEQ multiplex PCR. The data contain 100,000 to 150,000 clones, 89% of them singletons. Concerning this clone itself: The antigen remains undetermined.

The J gene is TRBJ2-4, the V gene TRBV5-1; D unclear. Sequenced material: peripheral blood, taken before any cancer treatment. This receptor was obtained from a female donor over 55 with stage I lung adenocarcinoma. The CDR3 protein is CASSLALGKDIQYF. CDR3 DNA sequence: TGCGCCAGCAGCTTGGCTTTGGGGAAGGACATTCAGTACTTC.